This TCR beta chain emerged from a study of T cell changes during pregnancy in multiple sclerosis. The data were produced by immunoSEQ multiplex PCR, yet TCRdb's version contains in-frame clones alone and is incomplete. This sample yields over 65,000 clones, of which approximately 89% are seen a single time; more than 2.5% belongs to the top ten. V shed 7 bases, J shed 1 base, and the junction held 13 bases outside the gene matches. Germline loops: CDR1 SNHLY, CDR2 FYNNEI. There are 16 residues in the CDR3. This TCR derives from a female donor with multiple sclerosis, enrolled in a pregnancy study. Sequences were derived from peripheral blood, sampled in the first trimester of pregnancy. This sequence joins TRBV2 and TRBJ2-7; the match to TRBD2 covers 7 bases. CDR3 sequence: CASISAGVYPSYEQYF. CDR3 DNA sequence: TGTGCCAGCATTTCTGCGGGAGTCTACCCTTCCTACGAGCAGTACTTC.